What follows are 26 T cell receptor beta chains derived from one specimen sequenced in a study of Tregs in tolerant kidney transplant recipients. The data were produced by immunoSEQ multiplex PCR, yet TCRdb's version contains in-frame clones alone and is incomplete. The table lists 20,000 to 25,000 clones, 81% of them singletons. The nonmyeloablative bone marrow transplants came from related graft donors, with transient mixed chimerism. The sequencing used CD8+ T cells from blood (PBMCs), collected 6 months after the transplant. The source of these receptors is a human patient who received a combined kidney and bone marrow transplant. The graft donor may be the source of some T cells.

The V call is TRBV19, the J call TRBJ2-7; D not resolved. The CDR3 contains 13 residues. Germline-derived CDR1 and CDR2 are LNHDA and SQIVND (reference sequence). Trimming stripped 1 base from V and 3 bases from J, with 7 bases between. CDR3 sequence: CASSIVGGYEQYF. CDR3 bases: TGTGCCAGTAGTATAGTCGGCGGCTACGAGCAGTACTTC.

The rearrangement joins TRBV28 to TRBJ2-3, with 8 bases that match TRBD2. Germline V gene sequence: CDR1 MDHEN, CDR2 SYDVKM. The CDR3 runs 15 residues. Losses at the gene ends were 6 bases for V and 1 base for J; bases not matched to a gene: 6. The CDR3 nucleotides are TGTGCCAGCAGCCGCCTAGCGGGTGGCACAGATACGCAGTATTTT. Protein: CASSRLAGGTDTQYF.

V usage is TRBV6-1 and J usage is TRBJ1-4; TRBD1 agrees at 10 bases. The ends lost 3 bases at V and 6 bases at J; junction bases unmatched: 4. This CDR3 is 15 amino acids long. Germline V gene sequence: CDR1 MNHNS, CDR2 SASEGT. The CDR3 DNA follows: TGTGCCAGCAGTGATCGGGACAGGGGTTATGAAAAACTGTTTTTT. Translated: CASSDRDRGYEKLFF.

The gene calls are TRBV9 and TRBJ2-1; TRBD2 agrees at 13 bases. In germline, CDR1 is SGDLS, CDR2 YYNGEE. This CDR3 is built from 18 residues. With 3 bases clipped from V and 0 bases from J, the junction kept 6 bases outside the gene matches. CDR3 nucleotides: TGTGCCAGCAGCGGGGGGACTAGCGGGGACAGCTCCTACAATGAGCAGTTCTTC. It specifies CASSGGTSGDSSYNEQFF.

The chain has TRBV13 and TRBJ2-7, with TRBD2 identical over 11 bases. The V gene end was trimmed by 3 bases and the J gene end by 9 bases; junction bases not matched to a gene: 10. Germline V gene sequence: CDR1 PRHDT, CDR2 FYEKMQ (reference sequence). This CDR3 region has 15 residues. In DNA, the CDR3 is TGTGCCAGCAGCTTGGGGACTAGCGGACCCGCGGGGCAGTACTTC. It translates to CASSLGTSGPAGQYF.

The chain is built from TRBV5-6 and TRBJ2-5; 9 bases fit TRBD1. The length of the CDR3 is 15 residues. CDR1 and CDR2 from the germline V gene are SGHDT and YYEEEE. J gave up 5 bases and V 3 bases, and 8 bases lay outside the gene matches. CDR3 sequence reads: CASSWGTGGAETQYF. CDR3 nucleotide sequence: TGTGCCAGCAGCTGGGGCACAGGGGGCGCGGAGACCCAGTACTTC.

CDR3 loop: CASRLDPRGSSYNEQFF. CDR3 coding DNA: TGTGCAAGTCGCTTAGACCCGCGGGGCAGCTCCTACAATGAGCAGTTCTTC. The V and J genes are TRBV12-2 and TRBJ2-1; the listed D gene, TRBD2, was not tested against the DNA. TRBV12-2 is deemed a pseudogene. The CDR3 length is 17 residues.

The V and J genes are TRBV2 and TRBJ2-3, with D possibly TRBD2 on 5 matching bases. CDR1 and CDR2 (germline): SNHLY, FYNNEI. The CDR3 extends over 13 amino acids. The germline V and J ends were trimmed by 2 bases and 3 bases, with 6 bases remaining between them. DNA of the CDR3: TGTGCCAGCAGTGAACTAGCAACAGATACGCAGTATTTT. Translating it yields CASSELATDTQYF. The variable domain in full, completed from reference TRBV2 and TRBJ2-3, reads EPEVTQTPSHQVTQMGQEVILRCVPISNHLYFYWYRQILGQKVEFLVSFYNNEISEKSEIFDDQFSVERPDGSNFTLKIRSTKLEDSAMYFCASSELATDTQYFGPGTRLTVL.

This chain connects TRBV6-4 to TRBJ2-1; 9 bases agree with TRBD2. With V trimmed by 5 bases and J by 0 bases, 5 bases remained unmatched. The germline CDR1 and CDR2 sequences are MRHNA and SNTAGT. This CDR3 comprises 16 residues. As DNA, the CDR3 is TGTGCCAGCAGTCCACGTAGCGGGAGCTCCTACAATGAGCAGTTCTTC. As protein: CASSPRSGSSYNEQFF.

The CDR3 is CASSPGQGIYGYTF. In DNA, the CDR3 is TGTGCCAGCAGCCCAGGACAGGGGATTTATGGCTACACCTTC. The chain has TRBV7-9 and TRBJ1-2; 9 bases line up with TRBD1. Germline loops: CDR1 SEHNR, CDR2 FQNEAQ (reference sequence). The CDR3 has 14 residues. J gave up 5 bases and V 5 bases, and 6 bases lay outside the gene matches.

The CDR3 DNA reads as TGTGCCAGCAGCCGACTAATACAGGGGTACACAGATACGCAGTATTTT. It translates to CASSRLIQGYTDTQYF. The genes are TRBV5-6 and TRBJ2-3, with 7 bases matching TRBD1. The J segment lost 2 bases and the V segment lost 4 bases, leaving 10 bases of the junction unmatched. The CDR3 has 16 amino acids. Looked up from germline, CDR1 is SGHDT and CDR2 is YYEEEE.

J is TRBJ2-7 and V is TRBV4-3; 7 bases fit TRBD2. This CDR3 has 15 amino acids. Germline CDR1 LGHNA, CDR2 YSLEER. J lost 2 bases, V lost 2 bases, and 6 bases had no gene match. The CDR3 nucleotides are TGCGCCAGCAGCCAACTAAGCGGGGTAACCTACGAGCAGTACTTC. Its translation: CASSQLSGVTYEQYF.

The chain is built from TRBV15 and TRBJ2-7; TRBD2 agrees at 11 bases. Germline V gene lookup returns CDR1 LNHNV and CDR2 YYDKDF (reference sequence). The J segment lost 3 bases and the V segment lost 0 bases, leaving 13 bases of the junction unmatched. The CDR3 totals 19 residues. CDR3 DNA: TGTGCCACCAGCAGAGATTGGGGGGAACTAGCGGGAGACGTCTACGAGCAGTACTTC. It specifies CATSRDWGELAGDVYEQYF.

This chain links TRBV2 with TRBJ1-1; possible D gene TRBD1, 6 bases. Germline values: CDR1 SNHLY, CDR2 FYNNEI. CDR3 length: 14 amino acids. V lost 1 base, J lost 2 bases, and 8 bases lay in between. The DNA of the CDR3 is TGTGCCAGCAGTGAAGACAGGGCCAACACTGAAGCTTTCTTT. Amino acids: CASSEDRANTEAFF.

This clone has just one count. The chain employs TRBV4-3 and TRBJ1-1; D gene ambiguous. The CDR3 spans 14 residues. Trimming pared 7 bases from V and 1 base from J, leaving 13 bases between. The V gene's germline CDR1 is LGHNA and CDR2 YSLEER. The CDR3 DNA follows: TGCGCCAGCAACCGTATGGAGGGGAACACTGAAGCTTTCTTT. This sequence encodes CASNRMEGNTEAFF.

The V and J genes are TRBV19 and TRBJ2-3, with a weak D call TRBD2 (6 bases). Trimming took off 3 bases at V and 5 bases at J, with 12 bases between the two ends. Per germline, CDR1 LNHDA and CDR2 SQIVND (reference sequence). CDR3 length: 14 amino acids. For the CDR3, the DNA is TGTGCCAGTAGTATCTCTGCGGGGTTAGATACGCAGTATTTT. Translation: CASSISAGLDTQYF.

The genes are TRBV28 and TRBJ2-7; 7 bases line up with TRBD1. Germline V gene sequence: CDR1 MDHEN, CDR2 SYDVKM. This CDR3 is 14 amino acids long. The V and J ends lost 7 bases and 5 bases, in that order; junction bases with no gene match: 11. CDR3 sequence (DNA): TGTGCCAGCACTCCATACAGGGGATCCCACGAGCAGTACTTC. It is translated as CASTPYRGSHEQYF.

This chain uses TRBV13 with TRBJ2-2; D is possibly TRBD2 (5 bases). The V and J ends lost 4 bases and 1 base respectively, with 13 bases between them. The germline gives CDR1 PRHDT, CDR2 FYEKMQ (reference sequence). This CDR3 is built from 16 residues. Written as DNA, the CDR3 is TGTGCCAGCAGCTGGGGTACTGCGGGGAACACCGGGGAGCTGTTTTTT. As protein: CASSWGTAGNTGELFF.

The V gene is TRBV7-9, the J gene TRBJ1-2, with D possibly being TRBD1 (6 bases). Germline lookup yields CDR1 SEHNR and CDR2 FQNEAQ (reference sequence). Trimming removed 2 bases from V and 8 bases from J, with 9 bases in between. The CDR3 is 12 amino acids. In DNA, the CDR3 is TGTGCCAGCAGCTTAATGACAGGAGGCTACACCTTC. It encodes CASSLMTGGYTF.

The chain couples TRBV28 to TRBJ2-7; D is perhaps TRBD2 (6 bases). Looked up from germline, CDR1 is MDHEN and CDR2 is SYDVKM. V was clipped by 2 bases and J by 6 bases, with 11 bases between them. This CDR3 is 13 amino acids long. The CDR3 loop reads CASSLGAGGEQYF. As DNA, the CDR3 is TGTGCCAGCAGTTTAGGAGCCGGGGGCGAGCAGTACTTC.

This CDR3 is CASSPGPGVGPYEQYF. The CDR3 DNA is TGCGCCAGCAGCCCCGGTCCCGGGGTTGGCCCCTACGAGCAGTACTTC. The chain is built from TRBV4-3 and TRBJ2-7; tentative D call: TRBD2 (5 bases). Germline V gives CDR1 LGHNA, CDR2 YSLEER. There are 16 residues in the CDR3. V was shortened by 4 bases and J by 2 bases, with 18 bases between the two germline ends.

This clone was recorded only once. J is TRBJ1-5 and V is TRBV5-1; the match to TRBD1 covers 12 bases. The trim removed 4 bases at V and 6 bases at J, leaving 5 bases unmatched. Germline CDR1 SGHRS, CDR2 YFSETQ. The CDR3 is 15 amino acids. The CDR3 region has the DNA TGCGCCAGCAGCGCGGGACAGGGGGCTGGTCAGCCCCAGCATTTT. This gives the protein CASSAGQGAGQPQHF.

This clone has more than one count but fewer than ten. V gene TRBV7-2 combines with J gene TRBJ1-1, with 8 positions matching TRBD1. The CDR3 is made up of 15 amino acids. Germline-derived CDR1 and CDR2 are SGHTA and FQGNSA. Germline trimming cut 3 bases from V and 7 bases from J; bases unmatched to any gene: 10. This CDR3 is CASSLRPIGQGEAFF. The CDR3, as DNA: TGTGCCAGCAGCTTGAGACCTATAGGACAGGGTGAAGCTTTCTTT.

This chain uses TRBV7-6 with TRBJ1-3, with D possibly matching TRBD1 (6 bases). V was shortened by 1 base and J by 0 bases, with 13 bases between the two germline ends. Germline CDR1 SGHVS, CDR2 FNYEAQ. The CDR3 is made up of 17 amino acids. CDR3 nucleotides: TGTGCCAGCAGCTTAGGGGTCAGGGGCCTCTCTGGAAACACCATATATTTT. This gives the protein CASSLGVRGLSGNTIYF.

The chain combines TRBV6-9 with TRBJ2-6; D is ambiguous. V shed 5 bases and J shed 5 bases, with 19 bases lying between them. Germline CDR1 reads MNHGY; CDR2 reads SVAAGI. The CDR3 consists of 17 residues. The CDR3 DNA is TGTGCCAGCAGTGTCCCCACACGACAAAGTCGGGCCAACGTCCTGACTTTC. Protein sequence: CASSVPTRQSRANVLTF.

The chain couples TRBV9 to TRBJ2-3; 8 nucleotides align to TRBD2. Per the germline V gene, CDR1 is SGDLS and CDR2 is YYNGEE. Trimming cost V 0 bases and J 6 bases; bases outside gene matches: 6. The CDR3 extends over 15 amino acids. DNA for the CDR3: TGTGCCAGCAGCGTAGTTATAGCGGGGTTGGATACGCAGTATTTT. Translated: CASSVVIAGLDTQYF. Filled out from reference TRBV9 and TRBJ2-3, the complete variable domain reads DSGVTQTPKHLITATGQRVTLRCSPRSGDLSVYWYQQSLDQGLQFLIQYYNGEERAKGNILERFSAQQFPDLHSELNLSSLELGDSALYFCASSVVIAGLDTQYFGPGTRLTVL.